This T cell receptor beta chain was recovered during a study of response to subunit inactivated influenza vaccine. Germline values: CDR1 SGHRS, CDR2 YFSETQ. CDR3 length: 14 residues. V lost 2 bases to trimming and J lost 6 bases, with 11 bases between them. This clonotype came up many times. TCRdb re-called the RT-PCR reads through MiXCR, storing one row per CDR3 protein. The table records hundreds of thousands of distinct CDR3 sequences, less than 20% of them present only once. Sequencing used PBMCs from blood, obtained roughly 5 days after vaccination. This chain links TRBV5-1 with TRBJ2-2; D ambiguous. This TCR came from a man in his fifties or sixties who received an inactivated influenza vaccine. The CDR3 DNA reads as TGCGCCAGCAGCTTTACCGGGTATTCCGGGGAGCTGTTTTTT. Its translation: CASSFTGYSGELFF.